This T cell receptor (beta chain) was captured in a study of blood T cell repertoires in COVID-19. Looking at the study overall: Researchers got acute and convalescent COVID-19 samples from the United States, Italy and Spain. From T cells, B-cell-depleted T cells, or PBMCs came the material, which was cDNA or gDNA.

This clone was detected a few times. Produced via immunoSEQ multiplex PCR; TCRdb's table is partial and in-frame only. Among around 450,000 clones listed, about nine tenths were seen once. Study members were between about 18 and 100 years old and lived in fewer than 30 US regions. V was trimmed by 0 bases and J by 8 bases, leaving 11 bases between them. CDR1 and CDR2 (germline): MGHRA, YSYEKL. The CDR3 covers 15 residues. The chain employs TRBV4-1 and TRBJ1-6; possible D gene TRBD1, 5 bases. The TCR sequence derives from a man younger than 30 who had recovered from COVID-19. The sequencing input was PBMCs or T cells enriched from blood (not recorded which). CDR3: CASSQDPGSDSPLHF. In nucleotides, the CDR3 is TGCGCCAGCAGCCAAGACCCAGGGTCAGATTCACCCCTCCACTTT.